These 24 T cell receptor beta chains were sequenced from one sample in a study of blood T cell repertoires in COVID-19 (dated by TCRdb to 2019 to 2021). Libraries were built with the immunoSEQ multiplex PCR assay. The table was pulled from immuneACCESS by TCRdb, which kept in-frame rearrangements only. Such tables lose some clones; where checked, under half of the loss comes from unresolved V genes, and the rest has no known cause. For this sample there are approximately 50,000 clones; 75% to 95% appear just once. The ten biggest clones cover 5.5% to 8% of the sample. The sequenced material came from peripheral blood. The receptors originated from a man aged 45 to 65 with active COVID-19.

This rearrangement joins TRBV5-1 to TRBJ2-6; D possibly corresponds to TRBD2 (5 bases). Germline CDR1 is SGHRS and CDR2 is YFSETQ. Trimming took 6 bases from V and 0 from J, leaving 7 bases between them. The CDR3 consists of 14 residues. CDR3 sequence reads: CASKAGSGANVLTF. CDR3 DNA sequence: TGCGCCAGCAAGGCGGGCTCTGGGGCCAACGTCCTGACTTTC.

The chain couples TRBV5-4 to TRBJ1-6, with a tentative D call TRBD1 (6 bases). The germline V gene encodes CDR1 SGHNT and CDR2 YYREEE (reference sequence). The CDR3 length is 13 residues. V was cut by 1 base and J by 12 bases, with 11 bases left in between. This CDR3 reads CASSLWAGEPLHF. Written as DNA, the CDR3 is TGTGCCAGCAGCTTGTGGGCAGGGGAACCCCTCCACTTT. Looking up the rest from reference TRBV5-4 and TRBJ1-6 gives the full variable domain: ETGVTQSPTHLIKTRGQQVTLRCSSQSGHNTVSWYQQALGQGPQFIFQYYREEENGRGNFPPRFSGLQFPNYSSELNVNALELDDSALYLCASSLWAGEPLHFGNGTRLTVT.

This chain joins TRBV30 and TRBJ2-2; TRBD2 is a possible D gene (6 bases). Germline CDR1 and CDR2: GTSNPN and SVGIG (reference sequence). The CDR3 covers 15 residues. The V end lost 4 bases, the J end lost 0 bases, and 12 bases lay between the germline ends. DNA of the CDR3: TGTGCCTGGAAACCGGCGGGAACGAACACCGGGGAGCTGTTTTTT. Amino acid sequence: CAWKPAGTNTGELFF.

The chain uses TRBV18 and TRBJ1-4; 9 positions agree with TRBD1. The CDR3 length is 16 residues. V shed 6 bases and J 0 bases; nucleotides not matched to a gene: 5. Per the germline V gene, CDR1 is KGHSH and CDR2 is LQKENI. The CDR3 DNA is TGTGCCAGCTCTCGCACAGGGGGCGCAACTAATGAAAAACTGTTTTTT. The encoded protein is CASSRTGGATNEKLFF.

The rearrangement links TRBV10-3 to TRBJ1-4; perhaps TRBD1 as D (6 bases). The CDR3 is 13 residues long. Trimming took 7 bases from V and 7 from J, leaving 13 bases between them. Germline values: CDR1 ENHRY, CDR2 SYGVKD. CDR3: CAIMGGPGEKLFF. The CDR3 DNA reads as TGTGCCATCATGGGGGGGCCCGGTGAAAAACTGTTTTTT.

The genes are TRBV7-2 and TRBJ1-1, with unresolved D. From germline, CDR1 is SGHTA and CDR2 FQGNSA. The CDR3 is 14 amino acids. The V and J ends lost 5 bases and 6 bases respectively, with 16 bases between them. CDR3: CASSPQVPSPEAFF. CDR3 sequence (DNA): TGTGCCAGCAGCCCCCAGGTCCCGTCTCCTGAAGCTTTCTTT. The variable domain in full, with the rest retrieved from reference TRBV7-2 and TRBJ1-1, is GAGVSQSPSNKVTEKGKDVELRCDPISGHTALYWYRQSLGQGLEFLIYFQGNSAPDKSGLPSDRFSAERTGGSVSTLTIQRTQQEDSAVYLCASSPQVPSPEAFFGQGTRLTVV.

The DNA of the CDR3 is TGTGCCAGCTCAGCCGTGCGGGCGAGCTCCTACGAGCAGTACTTC. It translates to CASSAVRASSYEQYF. V is TRBV18 and J is TRBJ2-7; maybe TRBD2 (5 bases). This CDR3 spans 15 amino acids. V gave up 5 bases and J gave up 0 bases, with 14 bases separating them. CDR1 is KGHSH, CDR2 LQKENI, per germline. The variable domain in full, with the rest retrieved from reference TRBV18 and TRBJ2-7, is NAGVMQNPRHLVRRRGQEARLRCSPMKGHSHVYWYRQLPEEGLKFMVYLQKENIIDESGMPKERFSAEFPKEGPSILRIQQVVRGDSAAYFCASSAVRASSYEQYFGPGTRLTVT.

This chain connects TRBV11-2 to TRBJ2-3, with 7 bases aligning to TRBD2. This CDR3 contains 18 residues. The ends lost 4 bases at V and 8 bases at J; junction bases unmatched: 21. Germline CDR1 reads SGHAT; CDR2 reads FQNNGV. This CDR3 is CASSSSPGWGKGGSTQYF. The CDR3 DNA follows: TGTGCCAGCAGCTCATCCCCGGGGTGGGGGAAGGGAGGGAGTACGCAGTATTTT.

The chain recombines TRBV7-2 with TRBJ2-7; D is undetermined. Per germline, CDR1 SGHTA and CDR2 FQGNSA. V was pared by 0 bases and J by 0 bases, with 6 bases between. There are 14 residues in the CDR3. The CDR3 DNA sequence: TGTGCCAGCAGCTTAGCAAGGAGCTCCTACGAGCAGTACTTC. Its translation is CASSLARSSYEQYF.

This clone occurred a few times. V and J are TRBV21-1 and TRBJ2-3; the D call of TRBD2 is as the table states it, not checked on the DNA. TRBV21-1 is assigned pseudogene status. The CDR3 is made up of 18 amino acids. The CDR3 is CASSKGSPGSLATDTQYF. DNA for the CDR3: TGTGCCAGCAGCAAAGGCTCTCCGGGATCGTTGGCCACAGATACGCAGTATTTT.

The chain employs TRBV21-1 and TRBJ1-2; no check of the table's D call, TRBD1, against the DNA was made. TRBV21-1 is given as a pseudogene. This CDR3 region has 17 residues. CDR3 coding DNA: TGTGCCAGCAGCAAACTTCACGGATATCAGGGGTCCACTGGCTACACCTTC. This codes for CASSKLHGYQGSTGYTF.

This chain joins TRBV28 and TRBJ1-4, with D perhaps matching TRBD1 (5 bases). The CDR3 contains 17 residues. Germline-derived CDR1 and CDR2 are MDHEN and SYDVKM. Trimming stripped 3 bases from V and 0 bases from J, with 14 bases between. The CDR3 DNA reads TGTGCCAGCAGTTTGGGGGGGGGAGGTTCAACTAATGAAAAACTGTTTTTT. This translates into CASSLGGGGSTNEKLFF.

The chain couples TRBV6-1 to TRBJ2-7; 11 positions match TRBD1. V trimming: 0 bases; J trimming: 4 bases; junction bases outside the gene matches: 8. This CDR3 is 17 amino acids long. The germline V gene encodes CDR1 MNHNS and CDR2 SASEGT. CDR3 protein: CASSEALYGDRGYEQYF. The CDR3 DNA follows: TGTGCCAGCAGTGAAGCCCTTTATGGGGACAGGGGGTACGAGCAGTACTTC.

This clone was counted once. DNA of the CDR3: TGTGCCTGGAGTCGTATCGGGAGGACTGAAGCTTTCTTT. This translates into CAWSRIGRTEAFF. The chain combines TRBV30 with TRBJ1-1; the D is unclear. CDR1 and CDR2 from the germline V gene are GTSNPN and SVGIG (reference sequence). This CDR3 spans 13 amino acids. The V gene lost 2 bases and the J gene lost 5 bases, with 12 bases spanning the gap.

V gene TRBV6-2 or TRBV6-3 combines with J gene TRBJ2-7; a weak D match, TRBD2 (5 bases). This CDR3 is 15 amino acids long. The V gene's germline CDR1 is MNHEY and CDR2 SVGEGT. V lost 6 bases and J lost 0, with 15 bases in between. The CDR3 protein is CASSESPGYSYEQYF. In DNA form, the CDR3 reads TGTGCCAGCAGCGAGAGCCCGGGGTACTCCTACGAGCAGTACTTC.

The J gene is TRBJ2-7, the V gene TRBV7-2; no firm D call. Germline V gene lookup returns CDR1 SGHTA and CDR2 FQGNSA. CDR3 length equals 13 residues. Trimming took 5 bases from V and 0 from J, leaving 8 bases between them. The CDR3 bases are TGTGCCAGCAGCCCCCAATTCTCCTACGAGCAGTACTTC. Residues: CASSPQFSYEQYF.

V is TRBV3-1 (or the pseudogene TRBV3-2) and J is TRBJ2-7; D ambiguous. This CDR3 is 13 amino acids long. V was pared by 1 base and J by 1 base, with 5 bases between. From germline, CDR1 is LGHDT and CDR2 YNNKEL (reference sequence). CDR3 loop: CASSQARSYEQYF. DNA of the CDR3: TGTGCCAGCAGCCAAGCTAGATCCTACGAGCAGTACTTC.

This clone was detected once. J is TRBJ2-7 and V is TRBV5-1; TRBD2 matches 8 bases. Germline assignment: CDR1 SGHRS and CDR2 YFSETQ. V gave up 10 bases and J gave up 0 bases; unmatched junction bases: 12. The CDR3 extends over 15 amino acids. CDR3 sequence: CASAPGGTSSYEQYF. CDR3 sequence (DNA): TGCGCCTCAGCTCCTGGGGGGACTAGCTCCTACGAGCAGTACTTC. Filled out from reference TRBV5-1 and TRBJ2-7, the complete variable domain reads KAGVTQTPRYLIKTRGQQVTLSCSPISGHRSVSWYQQTPGQGLQFLFEYFSETQRNKGNFPGRFSGRQFSNSRSEMNVSTLELGDSALYLCASAPGGTSSYEQYFGPGTRLTVT.

The V gene is TRBV7-2, the J gene TRBJ1-6, with 9 nucleotides matching TRBD1. Trimming at V came to 0 bases and at J to 7 bases, leaving 4 bases not matched to a gene. Germline CDR1 reads SGHTA; CDR2 reads FQGNSA. The CDR3 spans 16 residues. CDR3 in DNA: TGTGCCAGCAGCTTAGCCGGGACAGGGCGGAATTCACCCCTCCACTTT. Translation gives CASSLAGTGRNSPLHF.

V usage is TRBV5-1 and J usage is TRBJ1-4; D not certain. Looked up from germline, CDR1 is SGHRS and CDR2 is YFSETQ. This CDR3 has 14 residues. V lost 3 bases and J lost 8, with 14 bases in between. CDR3 in DNA: TGCGCCAGCAGCTCACCGGGAGATAGCGAAAAACTGTTTTTT. Its protein is CASSSPGDSEKLFF.

This chain uses TRBV2 with TRBJ1-5; D unresolved. V dropped 7 bases and J dropped 4 bases, with 14 bases sitting between them. Germline V gene lookup returns CDR1 SNHLY and CDR2 FYNNEI. The CDR3 sequence is 14 residues long. DNA for the CDR3: TGTGCCAGCACTTTGAGGGCAGAAAATCAGCCCCAGCATTTT. Translated, it gives CASTLRAENQPQHF.

There are a few counts of this clone. This chain uses TRBV28 with TRBJ2-3, with 7 bases matching TRBD2. Germline V gene lookup returns CDR1 MDHEN and CDR2 SYDVKM. There are 14 residues in the CDR3. After removal of 6 bases from V and 4 bases from J, the junction contained 7 bases not matched to a gene. CDR3 in amino acids: CASSGGGLADTQYF. CDR3 nucleotide sequence: TGTGCCAGCAGCGGGGGAGGGCTCGCAGATACGCAGTATTTT. The full variable domain, its missing parts supplied by reference TRBV28 and TRBJ2-3, is DVKVTQSSRYLVKRTGEKVFLECVQDMDHENMFWYRQDPGLGLRLIYFSYDVKMKEKGDIPEGYSVSREKKERFSLILESASTNQTSMYLCASSGGGLADTQYFGPGTRLTVL.

J is TRBJ1-2 and V is TRBV24-1; 9 bases match TRBD1. The V and J ends lost 4 bases and 3 bases, in that order; junction bases with no gene match: 11. CDR1 is KGHDR, CDR2 SFDVKD, per germline. The CDR3 is 17 residues long. The CDR3 is CATSDPTSGTGHYGYTF. CDR3 DNA: TGTGCCACCAGTGACCCCACCTCCGGGACAGGGCACTATGGCTACACCTTC.

This clone has a single count. V gene TRBV25-1 combines with J gene TRBJ1-3, with D hard to call. The CDR3 is 11 amino acids. Per the germline V gene, CDR1 is MGHDK and CDR2 is SYGVNS. V gave up 8 bases and J gave up 4 bases, with 6 bases separating them. This chain's CDR3 is CASSLGNTIYF. The CDR3 DNA reads as TGTGCCAGCTCCCTAGGAAACACCATATATTTT.